This TCR beta chain was sequenced during a study of blood T cell repertoires in COVID-19. In the authors' methods: Reference gene primer amplification yielded estimated nucleated cell counts. Clones were read by immunoSEQ multiplex PCR, and TCRdb kept only the in-frame ones, dropping some. V and J calls and clone size are as listed in that table; D and trimming were resolved from the DNA. The sample has 200,000 or so clones, approximately 89% seen once. The CDR3 is made up of 16 amino acids. Deletions cut 5 bases from V and 7 bases from J, with 20 bases between. This receptor was identified in a woman aged 40 to 50 with acute COVID-19. Sequencing was performed on PBMCs or T cells enriched from blood (not recorded which). The J gene is TRBJ1-4, the V gene TRBV23-1; D perhaps matches TRBD1 (6 bases). TRBV23-1 carries the ORF label, with uncertain function. The CDR3 DNA follows: TGCGCCAGCAGTAAAAAGGGTAGGGACATGACTGAAAAACTGTTTTTT. Its protein is CASSKKGRDMTEKLFF.